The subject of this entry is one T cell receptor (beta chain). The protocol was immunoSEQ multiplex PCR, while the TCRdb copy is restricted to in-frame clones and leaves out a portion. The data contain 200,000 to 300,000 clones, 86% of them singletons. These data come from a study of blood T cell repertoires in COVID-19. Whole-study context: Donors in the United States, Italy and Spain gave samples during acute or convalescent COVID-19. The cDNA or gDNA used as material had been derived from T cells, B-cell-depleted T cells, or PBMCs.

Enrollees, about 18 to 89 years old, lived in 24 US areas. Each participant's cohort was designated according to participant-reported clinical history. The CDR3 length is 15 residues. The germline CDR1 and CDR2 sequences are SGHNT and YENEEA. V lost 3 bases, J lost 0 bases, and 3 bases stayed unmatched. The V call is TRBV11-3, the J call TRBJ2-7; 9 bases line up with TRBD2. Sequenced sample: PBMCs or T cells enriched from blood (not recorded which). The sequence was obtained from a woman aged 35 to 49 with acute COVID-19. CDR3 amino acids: CASSFSGRSSYEQYF. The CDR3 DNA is TGTGCCAGCAGCTTCAGCGGGAGGAGCTCCTACGAGCAGTACTTC.